Listed below are T cell receptor beta chains from one sample, sequenced in a study of response to subunit inactivated influenza vaccine. TCRdb re-analysed the RT-PCR reads in MiXCR, keeping a single row per CDR3 protein. This table has about 530,000 distinct CDR3 sequences, 13% appearing once. The input for sequencing was PBMCs from blood, taken 45 days after vaccination. The receptors here all came from a man aged 50-60 years who received an inactivated influenza vaccine. Both conserved end residues are part of each CDR3. D genes are given only for firm matches. Only part of the rows carry a size: once, few, many, or a class if the clone is expanded.

12 | - | - | TRBJ2-1 | TRBV7-2 | CASSPFTGEQFF | TGTGCCAGCAGCCCCTTTACTGGTGAGCAGTTCTTC
15 | - | - | TRBJ1-1 | TRBV9 | CASSVEDSLNTEAFF | TGTGCCAGCAGCGTAGAAGACAGCCTGAACACTGAAGCTTTCTTT
12 | few | - | TRBJ1-1 | TRBV29-1 | CSVPGEWPEAFF | TGCAGCGTCCCAGGGGAGTGGCCTGAAGCTTTCTTT
14 | many | TRBD2 | TRBJ2-2 | TRBV12-3/TRBV12-4 | CASRASGGTGELFF | TGTGCCAGCAGGGCTAGCGGGGGCACCGGGGAGCTGTTTTTT
13 | few | TRBD1 | TRBJ1-1 | TRBV6-2/TRBV6-3 | CASRHRTGSEAFF | TGTGCCAGCAGACACCGGACAGGGAGTGAAGCTTTCTTT
16 | few | - | TRBJ2-6 | TRBV13 | CASSLRELSGANVLTF | TGTGCCAGCAGCTTACGAGAGCTCTCTGGGGCCAACGTCCTGACTTTC
12 | many | TRBD1 | TRBJ1-6 | TRBV6-2/TRBV6-3 | CATGQGDSPLHF | TGTGCCACCGGCCAGGGGGATTCACCCCTCCACTTT
18 | few | - | TRBJ2-7 | TRBV11-2 | CASSLTPWGGGSSYEQYF | TGTGCCAGCAGCTTAACACCATGGGGTGGAGGGAGCTCCTACGAGCAGTACTTC
13 | - | - | TRBJ2-3 | TRBV27 | CASSLSRLDTQYF | TGTGCCAGCAGTTTATCGCGGTTGGATACGCAGTATTTT
15 | few | TRBD2 | TRBJ2-7 | TRBV13 | CASSTSSGGTYEQYF | TGTGCCAGCAGCACCTCTAGCGGGGGGACCTACGAGCAGTACTTC
14 | - | - | TRBJ1-2 | TRBV6-1 | CASRTLLGMSGYTF | TGTGCCAGCAGAACCCTGTTGGGGATGTCCGGCTACACCTTC
16 | few | TRBD2 | TRBJ2-4 | TRBV4-2 | CASSQDRLAGVNIQYF | TGTGCCAGCAGCCAAGATCGGCTAGCGGGGGTAAACATTCAGTACTTC
17 | many | - | TRBJ2-3 | TRBV4-2 | CASSQGLRSDRTDTQYF | TGTGCCAGCAGCCAGGGTCTTCGTAGCGACCGCACAGATACGCAGTATTTT
16 | - | TRBD2 | TRBJ2-5 | TRBV20-1 | CCARPVIAGDEETQYF | TGCTGTGCTAGGCCCGTGATAGCGGGAGATGAAGAGACCCAGTACTTC
12 | few | - | TRBJ2-2 | TRBV29-1 | CSVFGNTGELFF | TGCAGCGTCTTCGGGAACACCGGGGAGCTGTTTTTT
17 | many | TRBD1 | TRBJ1-1 | TRBV5-1 | CASSLAGTGHIGPEAFF | TGCGCCAGCAGCTTGGCCGGGACAGGGCATATTGGTCCTGAAGCTTTCTTT
14 | many | - | TRBJ2-2 | TRBV12-3/TRBV12-4 | CASARDTYTGELFF | TGTGCCAGCGCCAGGGACACCTACACCGGGGAGCTGTTTTTT
15 | few | - | TRBJ2-7 | TRBV27 | CASRVTSSGAGEQYF | TGTGCCAGCAGGGTAACAAGTAGCGGAGCGGGTGAGCAGTACTTC
15 | many | - | TRBJ2-1 | TRBV4-2 | CASSLGTGPRVEQFF | TGTGCCAGCAGCCTCGGAACGGGACCGCGGGTCGAGCAGTTCTTC
15 | - | - | TRBJ2-2 | TRBV12-3/TRBV12-4 | CASTRLGKNTGELFF | TGTGCCAGCACCCGGTTGGGAAAGAACACCGGGGAGCTGTTTTTT
14 | many | - | TRBJ2-5 | TRBV29-1 | CSVEFGHSDETQYF | TGCAGCGTTGAATTCGGACACTCCGATGAGACCCAGTACTTC
18 | - | - | TRBJ2-7 | TRBV6-5 | CASSYRGSIGTLSYEQYF | TGTGCCAGCAGTTATCGGGGCAGCATCGGGACATTATCCTACGAGCAGTACTTC
14 | few | - | TRBJ1-1 | TRBV27 | CASSAGWGNTEAFF | TGTGCCAGCAGTGCAGGATGGGGGAACACTGAAGCTTTCTTT
19 | few | - | TRBJ2-1 | TRBV5-1 | CASSLAWASGGASYNEQFF | TGCGCCAGCAGCTTGGCCTGGGCTAGTGGGGGCGCGTCCTACAATGAGCAGTTCTTC
13 | - | - | TRBJ2-2 | TRBV20-1 | CSARQSNTGELFF | TGCAGTGCTAGACAGTCTAACACCGGGGAGCTGTTTTTT
14 | - | - | TRBJ2-7 | TRBV2 | CASRARDDPYEQCF | TGTGCCAGCAGGGCGAGAGACGACCCCTACGAGCAGTGCTTC
15 | many | - | TRBJ2-2 | TRBV20-1 | CSARPTRVNTGELFF | TGCAGTGCTAGACCTACACGAGTGAACACCGGGGAGCTGTTTTTT
15 | many | TRBD2 | TRBJ2-7 | TRBV20-1 | CSARDGGRVSYEQYF | TGCAGTGCTAGAGATGGCGGGAGGGTTTCCTACGAGCAGTACTTC
18 | - | TRBD2 | TRBJ2-5 | TRBV4-3 | CASSQDWIAGRVGETQYF | TGCGCCAGCAGCCAAGATTGGATAGCGGGGAGGGTAGGAGAGACCCAGTACTTC
13 | many | - | TRBJ1-5 | TRBV29-1 | CSVSRDYNQPQHF | TGCAGCGTCTCCCGGGACTACAATCAGCCCCAGCATTTT
13 | few | - | TRBJ2-3 | TRBV6-2/TRBV6-3 | CATSTPTKDTQYF | TGTGCCACCTCGACACCAACGAAAGATACGCAGTATTTT
14 | - | TRBD1 | TRBJ2-7 | TRBV2 | CASSVKDRAQEQYF | TGTGCCAGCAGTGTGAAGGACAGGGCTCAAGAGCAGTACTTC
15 | many | - | TRBJ1-4 | TRBV5-1 | CASSLVQATNEKLFF | TGCGCCAGCAGCTTGGTCCAGGCCACTAATGAAAAACTGTTTTTT
15 | - | - | TRBJ2-5 | TRBV28 | CASSTRDSLQETQYF | TGTGCCAGCAGTACGCGGGACAGTCTCCAAGAGACCCAGTACTTC
16 | - | - | TRBJ2-2 | TRBV27 | CASTPSRALVTGELFF | TGTGCCAGCACCCCAAGTAGGGCTCTGGTCACCGGGGAGCTGTTTTTT
18 | - | - | TRBJ2-1 | TRBV6-2/TRBV6-3 | CASSYSRNRGFSYNEQFF | TGTGCCAGCAGTTACTCGAGGAATCGGGGGTTTTCCTACAATGAGCAGTTCTTC
15 | - | - | TRBJ1-6 | TRBV6-5 | CASSYPNGGNSPLHF | TGTGCCAGCAGTTACCCAAACGGGGGGAATTCACCCCTCCACTTT
18 | - | TRBD2 | TRBJ2-7 | TRBV7-3 | CACSFLGTSGISSYEQYF | TGTGCCTGCAGCTTCTTGGGGACTAGCGGGATCAGCTCCTACGAGCAGTACTTC
11 | few | - | TRBJ1-1 | TRBV12-3/TRBV12-4 | CASSFGGPTFF | TGTGCCAGCAGTTTCGGGGGGCCAACTTTCTTT
15 | - | - | TRBJ2-3 | TRBV20-1 | CSARRARGMTDTQYF | TGCAGTGCGAGGCGGGCAAGGGGGATGACAGATACGCAGTATTTT
17 | - | TRBD1 | TRBJ1-2 | TRBV12-3/TRBV12-4 | CASSSTRTGYPNYGYTF | TGTGCCAGCAGTTCCACCCGGACAGGGTACCCTAACTATGGCTACACCTTC
16 | few | TRBD1 | TRBJ1-1 | TRBV5-1 | CASSLGTGIMSTEAFF | TGCGCCAGCAGCTTGGGGACAGGGATTATGAGCACTGAAGCTTTCTTT
12 | many | - | TRBJ2-1 | TRBV12-3/TRBV12-4 | CASRYDEGEQFF | TGTGCCAGCAGATATGACGAGGGTGAGCAGTTCTTC
15 | - | TRBD2 | TRBJ2-1 | TRBV4-2 | CASSQASGGYNEQFF | TGTGCCAGCAGCCAAGCTAGCGGGGGATACAATGAGCAGTTCTTC
12 | few | TRBD2 | TRBJ2-1 | TRBV11-2 | CASSSRLAGGFF | TGTGCCAGCAGCTCGAGACTAGCGGGAGGTTTCTTC
18 | - | TRBD1 | TRBJ2-4 | TRBV12-3/TRBV12-4 | CASSFRTGGNLAKNIQYF | TGTGCCAGCAGTTTTAGGACAGGGGGTAATCTAGCCAAAAACATTCAGTACTTC
13 | few | - | TRBJ1-1 | TRBV11-2 | CASSRTQYTEAFF | TGTGCCAGCAGCCGGACTCAGTACACTGAAGCTTTCTTT
14 | few | TRBD1 | TRBJ2-7 | TRBV15 | CATRVGGQGYEQYF | TGTGCCACCAGAGTTGGGGGACAGGGTTACGAGCAGTACTTC
14 | - | TRBD1 | TRBJ2-2 | TRBV20-1 | CSARAPDRTGELFF | TGCAGTGCTAGGGCCCCGGACAGGACCGGGGAGCTGTTTTTT
15 | - | TRBD1 | TRBJ2-7 | TRBV6-2/TRBV6-3 | CASSKDRGQLYEQYF | TGTGCCAGCAGTAAGGACAGGGGGCAGTTGTACGAGCAGTACTTC
16 | few | TRBD1 | TRBJ2-2 | TRBV5-1 | CASSLGTVPNTGELFF | TGCGCCAGCAGCCTTGGGACAGTTCCGAACACCGGGGAGCTGTTTTTT
14 | few | TRBD1 | TRBJ1-1 | TRBV20-1 | CSANRGLIGTEAFF | TGCAGTGCTAACAGGGGGCTGATAGGCACTGAAGCTTTCTTT
17 | - | - | TRBJ1-5 | TRBV6-5 | CASSYPPQKASNQPQHF | TGTGCCAGCAGTTACCCACCCCAGAAAGCTAGCAATCAGCCCCAGCATTTT
15 | - | - | TRBJ2-3 | TRBV2 | CASRTDLVGTDTQYF | TGTGCCAGCAGGACCGACCTAGTGGGCACAGATACGCAGTATTTT
12 | few | TRBD1 | TRBJ1-1 | TRBV29-1 | CSVDGLTGETFF | TGCAGCGTTGATGGGTTGACAGGGGAAACTTTCTTT